This TCR beta chain was found in a study of Tregs in tolerant kidney transplant recipients (dated by TCRdb to about 2019). For the study in its entirety: Related donors were used in the transplants with nonmyeloablative bone marrow transplantation, and mixed chimerism was transient in the human trials. The study used TCRbeta sequencing to identify donor-specific regulatory T cells before combined kidney and bone marrow transplantation, then tracked those cells after transplant.

Genomic DNA was extracted from sorted cells with the QIAGEN DNeasy Blood and Tissue Kit for TCRbeta CDR3 sequencing. High-throughput TCRbeta CDR3 sequencing, which included PCR amplification with bias correction and internal controls, was done commercially through immunoSEQ. The original methods were these. Unique productive TCRbeta sequences were defined by CDR3 nucleotide sequence where primers matched, and otherwise by CDR3 amino acid sequence together with Vbeta and Jbeta genes. To correct for sorting error, sequences found in more than one sorted population at a frequency ratio of 2:1 or less were discarded, and the remaining shared sequences were assigned to the population with the higher frequency. A sequence was defined as donor-reactive if the sequence was expanded at least 5-fold in CFSE-low cells compared with unstimulated cells and had a frequency of at least 0.01% in CFSE-low cells. Repertoire divergence was quantified by Jensen-Shannon divergence using the top 100 TCRbeta sequences ranked by frequency. For samples with multiple sequencing runs, sorting error was corrected separately for each run before the runs were pooled. TCRdb took this table from immuneACCESS and kept in-frame rearrangements with V and J called. Such tables lack part of the clones; where checked against another copy, unresolved V genes explain under half of the gap, and the rest is unexplained. The D gene and trimming were derived from the DNA, and the V and J assignments and clone size from that table. The sample records under 85,000 clones, 85% to 90% of which are singletons. The ten most abundant clones make up 0.39% of the sample.

Note on this clone: Its antigen target is currently unknown. No much larger clonotype is one base removed from it; base qualities were not supplied.

This specimen's time point label, per the study, means: blood sample drawn before combined kidney and bone marrow transplant. Unstimulated Tregs (CD4+CD25+CD127-), CD4+ non-Tregs (CD4+CD25-), CD4 and CD8 cells were FACS-sorted from thawed PBMCs. The patients were a handful of recipients of combined kidney and bone marrow transplants from the ITN036ST trial, and samples were available only for these trial subjects. Healthy control blood was processed to PBMCs with a Ficoll density gradient and then cryopreserved, whereas patient PBMCs were collected both before and after transplant. General study outcomes and caveats: Because the PCR primers were changed over time for some patients, nucleotide-level comparison could not be performed across the samples from those patients. Expanding Tregs with activated donor B cells appeared to identify the most biologically relevant and donor-specific TCRbeta repertoire. Because the study included only a small number of patients, the results must be confirmed in larger populations and under other immunosuppression protocols. Biological reproducibility was not directly addressed, though technical replication error appeared minimal. Donor-specific Treg expansion exceeded global Treg expansion in tolerant patients, suggesting antigen-driven rather than nonspecific expansion.

The V end gives up 2 bases and the J end 6 bases, leaving 7 bases in the junction not matched to a gene. Its CDR3 holds 16 amino acids, cysteine through phenylalanine. Only CDR3 DNA remains: 48 bases, in frame from the first base. CDR1 and CDR2 were assigned from the germline V gene (reference sequence) as SEHNR and FQNEAQ. The receptor's source is a human donor who received a combined kidney and bone marrow transplant. The rearrangement combines TRBV7-9 with TRBJ2-1, and 10 junctional nucleotides match TRBD2. The sequences come from CD4+ T cells from blood, collected before the transplant. The DNA sequence is TGTGCCAGCAGCTTAATTCTAGCGGGAGTACGCAATGAGCAGTTCTTC. Its translation reads: CASSLILAGVRNEQFF.